Listed here is a single T cell receptor (beta chain). Its specificity is unknown. Every bulk PBMC sample received the same 350 ng of DNA. Clones were sequenced by immunoSEQ multiplex PCR, and TCRdb holds only the in-frame ones, with some missing. The table shows under 3,000 clones, with roughly 85% occurring only once. This specimen comes from a study of blood T cell dynamics during melanoma immunotherapy. Whole-study context: Metastatic melanoma patients received first-line pembrolizumab or nivolumab plus ipilimumab.

Whole-study findings and limits: It remained unknown if the driving T cell clones were melanoma-specific. At W3, later disease-control patients showed bifurcated PBMC repertoire changes, unlike progressors.

Trimming took off 4 bases at V and 0 bases at J, with 8 bases between the two ends. The CDR3 spans 14 residues. The germline V gene has CDR1 SGDLS and CDR2 YYNGEE. Time point in this sample: week 3, after first cycle of checkpoint inhibitor. This material consisted of blood, taken from a patient treated with checkpoint blockade. The gene calls are TRBV9 and TRBJ1-5; D is undetermined. The source is a human donor with melanoma. The DNA of the CDR3 is TGTGCCAGCAGCCGCACAAGTAGCAATCAGCCCCAGCATTTT. Its translation is CASSRTSSNQPQHF. Full variable domain (missing parts from reference TRBV9 and TRBJ1-5): DSGVTQTPKHLITATGQRVTLRCSPRSGDLSVYWYQQSLDQGLQFLIQYYNGEERAKGNILERFSAQQFPDLHSELNLSSLELGDSALYFCASSRTSSNQPQHFGDGTRLSIL.